This is a list of T cell receptor beta chains from one sample in a study of shared clonotypes between healthy human individuals. Profiled with immunoSEQ multiplex PCR; TCRdb holds only in-frame clones, not every one. The sample has 2 million to 2.5 million clones; approximately 96% are singletons. The sequencing input was naive CD4+ T cells sorted from blood. These receptors originate from a man aged 18 to 30 in good health. Each CDR3 is given with its conserved first and last residue. Fields, in order: clone size, D gene, J gene, V gene, CDR3 protein, CDR3 DNA. The D gene is left open where the match is weak. Clone size is given for some rows only: seen once, a few or many times, or a class if the clone is expanded.

>NA|TRBD1|TRBJ2-6|TRBV10-3
CAISDSGQGSGANVLTF
TGTGCCATCAGTGACTCGGGACAGGGATCTGGGGCCAACGTCCTGACTTTC
>once|TRBD1|TRBJ2-7|TRBV5-4
CASSSRDSYEQYF
TGTGCCAGCAGCTCGAGGGACAGCTACGAGCAGTACTTC
>NA|TRBD1|TRBJ2-2|TRBV6-6
CASSYSDRGRPGELFF
TGTGCCAGCAGTTACTCCGACAGGGGGCGCCCCGGGGAGCTGTTTTTT
>NA|TRBD1|TRBJ1-2|TRBV5-6
CASSWGQRAGYGYTF
TGTGCCAGCAGCTGGGGACAGAGGGCTGGCTATGGCTACACCTTC
>NA|NA|TRBJ2-7|TRBV7-9
CASSLEGRSSYEQYF
TGTGCCAGCAGCTTAGAGGGCAGGAGCTCCTACGAGCAGTACTTC
>NA|NA|TRBJ2-7|TRBV21-1
CASSKSTSGGTCATYEQYF
TGTGCCAGCAGCAAATCCACTAGCGGGGGGACCTGTGCCACCTACGAGCAGTACTTC
>NA|NA|TRBJ2-3|TRBV6-6
CASSPGADTQYF
TGTGCCAGCAGTCCGGGGGCGGATACGCAGTATTTT
>NA|NA|TRBJ2-5|TRBV30
CAWSSMIQETQYF
TGTGCCTGGAGTTCCATGATACAAGAGACCCAGTACTTC
>NA|TRBD1|TRBJ2-7|TRBV18
CASSPRQGEVYEQYF
TGTGCCAGCTCACCCAGACAGGGAGAAGTGTACGAGCAGTACTTC
>NA|TRBD1|TRBJ2-5|TRBV7-9
CASSHGQGSEETQYF
TGTGCCAGCAGCCATGGACAGGGTTCAGAAGAGACCCAGTACTTC
>NA|NA|TRBJ2-7|TRBV4-3
CASSQAIGGKNYEQYF
TGCGCCAGCAGCCAAGCTATAGGCGGGAAGAACTACGAGCAGTACTTC
>NA|NA|TRBJ1-1|TRBV6-4
CASSPGFYGARTEAFF
TGTGCCAGCAGTCCCGGGTTTTACGGGGCCCGGACTGAAGCTTTCTTT
>NA|TRBD1|TRBJ1-5|TRBV6-1
CASSGTANSNQPQHF
TGTGCCAGCAGCGGGACAGCTAATAGCAATCAGCCCCAGCATTTT
>NA|TRBD1|TRBJ2-7|TRBV18
CASSPGTGTNEQYF
TGTGCCAGCTCACCCGGGACAGGGACCAACGAGCAGTACTTC
>NA|NA|TRBJ1-2|TRBV6-5
CASSYKRLNYGYTF
TGTGCCAGCAGTTACAAGAGGTTAAACTATGGCTACACCTTC
>NA|NA|TRBJ1-1|TRBV18
CASSPLEGKGTEAFF
TGTGCCAGCTCACCCTTGGAGGGGAAAGGAACTGAAGCTTTCTTT
>NA|NA|TRBJ2-3|TRBV7-9
CASSLTDTQYF
TGTGCCAGCAGCCTGACAGATACGCAGTATTTT
>once|NA|TRBJ2-5|TRBV6-6
CASSYSQETQYF
TGTGCCAGCAGTTATTCTCAAGAGACCCAGTACTTC
>NA|NA|TRBJ2-2|TRBV6-1
CASSAYRNTGELFF
TGTGCCAGCAGTGCCTACAGGAACACCGGGGAGCTGTTTTTT
>NA|NA|TRBJ2-5|TRBV28
CASGRTGLKTQETQYF
TGTGCCAGCGGGCGGACGGGGCTTAAAACCCAAGAGACCCAGTACTTC
>NA|NA|TRBJ1-2|TRBV7-9
CASSYPGLHGYTF
TGTGCCAGCAGCTATCCAGGGCTCCATGGCTACACCTTC
>NA|TRBD1|TRBJ1-1|TRBV14
CASSQKPQGGKTEAFF
TGTGCCAGCAGCCAAAAGCCTCAGGGGGGGAAGACTGAAGCTTTCTTT
>NA|TRBD2|TRBJ2-3|TRBV25-1
CASSGAYGRGVTDTQYF
TGTGCCAGCAGTGGAGCGTATGGGCGGGGGGTAACAGATACGCAGTATTTT
>NA|NA|TRBJ2-1|TRBV28
CASNAGAVYGEQFF
TGTGCCAGCAACGCCGGGGCAGTATATGGTGAGCAGTTCTTC
>NA|NA|TRBJ1-6|TRBV30
CAWSTGVPLHF
TGTGCCTGGAGTACGGGAGTACCCCTCCACTTT
>NA|TRBD1|TRBJ1-3|TRBV5-1
CASSFSTGTGVGGNTIYF
TGCGCCAGCAGCTTCTCTACCGGGACAGGGGTCGGGGGAAACACCATATATTTT
>NA|NA|TRBJ1-6|TRBV7-9
CASSLGDLNSPLHF
TGTGCCAGCAGCTTAGGAGATTTAAATTCACCCCTCCACTTT
>NA|TRBD1|TRBJ1-6|TRBV19
CASSTTGVFESLHF
TGTGCCAGTAGTACAACAGGGGTCTTTGAGTCCCTCCACTTT
>NA|NA|TRBJ2-1|TRBV7-9
CASSLAPLDEQFF
TGTGCCAGCAGCTTAGCCCCTCTCGATGAGCAGTTCTTC
>NA|NA|TRBJ1-1|TRBV10-3
CATHRTGASDTEAFF
TGTGCCACCCACCGAACGGGGGCTTCGGACACTGAAGCTTTCTTT
>NA|TRBD1|TRBJ2-1|TRBV7-2
CASSPARTGKLNNEQFF
TGTGCCAGCAGCCCGGCTCGGACAGGAAAACTCAACAATGAGCAGTTCTTC
>NA|TRBD2|TRBJ2-1|TRBV18
CASSPRREGYNEQFF
TGTGCCAGCTCACCAAGGCGGGAGGGATACAATGAGCAGTTCTTC
>NA|TRBD1|TRBJ2-7|TRBV18
CASSPNRQGLYEQYF
TGTGCCAGCTCACCAAACCGACAGGGTCTTTACGAGCAGTACTTC
>NA|NA|TRBJ1-1|TRBV7-9
CASSSTGTRTEAFF
TGTGCCAGCAGCTCGACCGGGACACGAACTGAAGCTTTCTTT
>NA|NA|TRBJ2-3|TRBV2
CASIPEGPRQYF
TGTGCCAGCATCCCCGAGGGCCCCCGGCAGTATTTT
>NA|NA|TRBJ2-7|TRBV7-6
CASSPPWGGHEQYF
TGTGCCAGCAGCCCCCCTTGGGGGGGCCACGAGCAGTACTTC
>NA|TRBD2|TRBJ2-7|TRBV9
CASSVGVTSVHEQYF
TGTGCCAGCAGCGTAGGGGTGACTAGCGTCCACGAGCAGTACTTC
>NA|NA|TRBJ2-1|TRBV28
CASSPPGARGYNEQFF
TGTGCCAGCAGCCCCCCGGGCGCTAGGGGATACAATGAGCAGTTCTTC
>NA|TRBD1|TRBJ1-2|TRBV6-5
CASRPRDRAIYGYTF
TGTGCCAGCAGACCCCGGGACAGGGCTATCTATGGCTACACCTTC
>once|NA|TRBJ2-1|TRBV6-5
CASRRGNEQFF
TGTGCCAGCAGGAGGGGAAATGAGCAGTTCTTC
>once|NA|TRBJ2-5|TRBV4-1
CASSRGPQETQYF
TGCGCCAGCAGCCGGGGACCACAAGAGACCCAGTACTTC
>NA|NA|TRBJ2-7|TRBV7-6
CASSLDGTEQYF
TGTGCCAGCAGCTTAGATGGCACGGAGCAGTACTTC
>NA|NA|TRBJ1-5|TRBV5-1
CASSLRPGTGQPQHF
TGCGCCAGCAGCTTGCGGCCGGGAACGGGGCAGCCCCAGCATTTT
>NA|TRBD1|TRBJ1-2|TRBV5-3
CARSLLDRRGYGYTF
TGTGCCAGAAGCTTGTTGGACAGGCGGGGCTATGGCTACACCTTC
>NA|NA|TRBJ2-5|TRBV7-9
CASSSGLEGETQYF
TGTGCCAGCAGCTCCGGCCTCGAGGGAGAGACCCAGTACTTC
>NA|NA|TRBJ2-2|TRBV9
CASSVVPHTGELFF
TGTGCCAGCAGCGTAGTCCCTCACACCGGGGAGCTGTTTTTT
>NA|NA|TRBJ1-2|TRBV7-2
CASSFPNYGYTF
TGTGCCAGCAGCTTCCCCAACTATGGCTACACCTTC
>NA|NA|TRBJ2-5|TRBV5-1
CASRLDGMAQYF
TGCGCCAGCAGACTGGACGGAATGGCCCAGTACTTC
>NA|NA|TRBJ1-4|TRBV15
CATSREIPTNEKLFF
TGTGCCACCAGCAGAGAAATCCCAACTAATGAAAAACTGTTTTTT
>NA|NA|TRBJ2-2|TRBV5-1
CASSLSGGDRNTGELFF
TGCGCCAGCAGCTTGTCTGGCGGGGACCGAAACACCGGGGAGCTGTTTTTT
>NA|NA|TRBJ1-2|TRBV28
CASRHLYGYTF
TGTGCCAGCAGACACCTCTATGGCTACACCTTC
>NA|TRBD1|TRBJ2-7|TRBV5-6
CASSVGQGAFYEQYF
TGTGCCAGCAGCGTCGGACAGGGGGCATTCTACGAGCAGTACTTC
>NA|NA|TRBJ2-3|TRBV4-3
CASSRASASTDTQYF
TGCGCCAGCAGCAGAGCTAGCGCTAGCACAGATACGCAGTATTTT
>NA|NA|TRBJ2-7|TRBV12-2
CASRFRTSGRPTYEQYF
TGTGCAAGTCGCTTCAGGACTAGCGGGAGACCTACCTACGAGCAGTACTTC